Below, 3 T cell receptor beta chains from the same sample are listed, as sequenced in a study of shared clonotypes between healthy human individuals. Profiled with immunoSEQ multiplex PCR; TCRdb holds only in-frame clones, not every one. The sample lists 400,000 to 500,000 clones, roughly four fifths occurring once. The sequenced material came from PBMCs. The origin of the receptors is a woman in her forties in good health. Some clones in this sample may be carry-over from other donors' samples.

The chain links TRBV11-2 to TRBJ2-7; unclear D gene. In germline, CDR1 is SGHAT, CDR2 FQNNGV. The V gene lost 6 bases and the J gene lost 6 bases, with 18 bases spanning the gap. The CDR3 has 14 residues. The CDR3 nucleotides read TGTGCCAGCAGACCCGCATCGACTGCCTCCGAGCAGTACTTC. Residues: CASRPASTASEQYF.

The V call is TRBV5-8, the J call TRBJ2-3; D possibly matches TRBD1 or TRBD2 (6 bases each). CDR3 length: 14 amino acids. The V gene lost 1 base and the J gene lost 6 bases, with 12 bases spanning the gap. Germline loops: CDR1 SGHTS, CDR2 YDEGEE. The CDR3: CASSLRGATDTQYF. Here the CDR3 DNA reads TGTGCCAGCAGCTTGAGGGGGGCTACGGATACGCAGTATTTT.

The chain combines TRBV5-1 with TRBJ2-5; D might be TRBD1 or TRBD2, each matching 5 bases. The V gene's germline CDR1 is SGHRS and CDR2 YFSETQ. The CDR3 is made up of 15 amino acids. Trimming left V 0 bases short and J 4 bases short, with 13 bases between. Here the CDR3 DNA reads TGCGCCAGCAGCTTGGCCTATGGGGCGGGAGAGACCCAGTACTTC. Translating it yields CASSLAYGAGETQYF.